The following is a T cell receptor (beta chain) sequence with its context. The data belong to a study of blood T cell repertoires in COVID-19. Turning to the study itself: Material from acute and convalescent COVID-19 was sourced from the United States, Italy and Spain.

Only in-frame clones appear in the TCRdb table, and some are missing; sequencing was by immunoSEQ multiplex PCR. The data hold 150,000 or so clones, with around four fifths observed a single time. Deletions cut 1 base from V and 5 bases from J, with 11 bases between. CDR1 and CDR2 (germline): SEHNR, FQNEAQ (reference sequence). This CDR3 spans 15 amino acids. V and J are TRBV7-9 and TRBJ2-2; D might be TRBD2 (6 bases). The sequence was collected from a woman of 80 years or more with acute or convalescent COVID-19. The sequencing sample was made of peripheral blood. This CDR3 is CASSLGGRKTGELFF. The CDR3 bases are TGTGCCAGCAGCTTAGGTGGGAGGAAAACCGGGGAGCTGTTTTTT.